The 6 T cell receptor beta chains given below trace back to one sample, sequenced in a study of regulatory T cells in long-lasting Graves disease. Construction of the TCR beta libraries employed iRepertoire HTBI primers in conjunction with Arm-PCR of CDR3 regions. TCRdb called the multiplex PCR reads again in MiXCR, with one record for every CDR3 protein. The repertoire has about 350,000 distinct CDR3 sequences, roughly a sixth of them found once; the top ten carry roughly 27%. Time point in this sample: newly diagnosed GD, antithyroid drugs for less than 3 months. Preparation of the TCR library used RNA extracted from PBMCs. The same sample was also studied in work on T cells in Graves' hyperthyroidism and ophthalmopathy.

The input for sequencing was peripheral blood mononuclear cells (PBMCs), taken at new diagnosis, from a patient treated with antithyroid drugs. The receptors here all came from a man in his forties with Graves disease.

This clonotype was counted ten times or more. The CDR3 sequence: CASSLGPNSGNTIYF. The CDR3 DNA follows: TGTGCCAGCAGTTTAGGTCCGAACTCTGGAAACACCATATATTTT. The chain combines TRBV12-3 or TRBV12-4 with TRBJ1-3; D ambiguous. This CDR3 contains 15 residues. V gave up 1 base and J gave up 0 bases, with 7 bases separating them.

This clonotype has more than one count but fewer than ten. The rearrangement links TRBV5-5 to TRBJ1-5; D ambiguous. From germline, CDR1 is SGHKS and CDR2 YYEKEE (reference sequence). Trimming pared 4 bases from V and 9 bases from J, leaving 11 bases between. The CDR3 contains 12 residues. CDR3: CASSIGAGPQHF. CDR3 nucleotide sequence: TGTGCCAGCAGCATAGGAGCCGGGCCCCAGCATTTT.

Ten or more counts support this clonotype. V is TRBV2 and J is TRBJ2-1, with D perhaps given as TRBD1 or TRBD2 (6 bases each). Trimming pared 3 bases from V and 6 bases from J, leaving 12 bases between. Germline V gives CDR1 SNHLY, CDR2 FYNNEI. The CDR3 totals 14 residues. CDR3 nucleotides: TGTGCCAGCAGTGATACAGGAGGGGGCAATGAGCAGTTCTTC. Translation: CASSDTGGGNEQFF.

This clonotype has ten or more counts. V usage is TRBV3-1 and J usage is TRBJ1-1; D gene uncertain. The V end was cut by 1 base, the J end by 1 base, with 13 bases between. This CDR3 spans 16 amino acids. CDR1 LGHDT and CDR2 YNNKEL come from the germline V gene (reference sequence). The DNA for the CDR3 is TGTGCCAGCAGCCAAGCTTTCGGTTGGGAGAACACTGAAGCTTTCTTT. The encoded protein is CASSQAFGWENTEAFF.

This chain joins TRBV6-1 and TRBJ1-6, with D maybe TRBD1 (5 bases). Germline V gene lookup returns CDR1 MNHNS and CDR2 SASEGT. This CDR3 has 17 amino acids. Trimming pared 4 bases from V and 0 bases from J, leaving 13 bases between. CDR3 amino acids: CASSVPGLSSYNSPLHF. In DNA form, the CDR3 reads TGTGCCAGCAGTGTACCGGGGCTTAGCTCCTATAATTCACCCCTCCACTTT.

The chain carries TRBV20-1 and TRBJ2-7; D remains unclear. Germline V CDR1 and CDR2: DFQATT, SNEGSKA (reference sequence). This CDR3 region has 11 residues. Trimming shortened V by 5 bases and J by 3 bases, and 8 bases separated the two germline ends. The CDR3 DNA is TGCAGTGCTCCTAGAAGCTACGAGCAGTACTTC. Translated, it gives CSAPRSYEQYF.